This T cell receptor (beta chain) was identified during a study of neurological immune-mediated disorders. The study, taken as a whole, reports: The study found the most TCR clonal expansion in HTLV-1-associated myelopathy and the least in multiple sclerosis, below healthy controls. None of the CDR3 amino acid sequences found in expanded clones was shared across subjects. This suggests that the TCR-beta repertoires were private in all groups.

V was clipped by 2 bases and J by 4 bases, with 12 bases between them. Per germline, CDR1 SGHRS and CDR2 YFSETQ. The CDR3 is 14 residues long. Regarding time point: technical triplicate 3. Sorted libraries used some 920,000 CD4+ or CD8+ T cells. This clonotype was seen many times. Its antigen is unidentified. A 10-nucleotide random UMI tagged transcripts in template-switch 5'RACE cDNA synthesis. TCRdb re-called the 5' RACE reads through MiXCR, storing one row per CDR3 protein. This sample has about 31,000 distinct CDR3 sequences, with roughly a sixth found just once. The sample taken for sequencing was CD4+ T cells from blood. The J gene is TRBJ1-1, the V gene TRBV5-1, with no clear D. The sequence was obtained from a female donor with HTLV-1-associated myelopathy (HAM/TSP). CDR3: CASSFSGLGTEAFF. The CDR3 nucleotides read TGCGCCAGCAGCTTTTCGGGGTTGGGCACTGAAGCTTTCTTT. The full variable domain, in which reference TRBV5-1 and TRBJ1-1 provide the parts outside the CDR3, is KAGVTQTPRYLIKTRGQQVTLSCSPISGHRSVSWYQQTPGQGLQFLFEYFSETQRNKGNFPGRFSGRQFSNSRSEMNVSTLELGDSALYLCASSFSGLGTEAFFGQGTRLTVV.